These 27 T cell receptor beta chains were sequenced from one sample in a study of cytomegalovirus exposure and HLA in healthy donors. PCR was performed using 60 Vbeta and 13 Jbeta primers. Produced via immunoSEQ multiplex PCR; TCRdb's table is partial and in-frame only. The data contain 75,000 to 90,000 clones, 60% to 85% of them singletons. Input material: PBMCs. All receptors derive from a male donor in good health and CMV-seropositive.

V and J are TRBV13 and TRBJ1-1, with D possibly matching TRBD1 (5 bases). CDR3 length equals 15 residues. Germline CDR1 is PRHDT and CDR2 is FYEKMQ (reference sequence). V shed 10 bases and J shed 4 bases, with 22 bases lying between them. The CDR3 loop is CATFFAGGRGTEAFF. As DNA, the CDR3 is TGTGCCACCTTCTTCGCCGGGGGACGTGGCACTGAAGCTTTCTTT.

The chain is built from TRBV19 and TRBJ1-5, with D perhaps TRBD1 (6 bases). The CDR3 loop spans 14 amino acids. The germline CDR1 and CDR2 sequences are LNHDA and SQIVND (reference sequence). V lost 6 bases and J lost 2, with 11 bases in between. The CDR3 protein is CASRTGRGNQPQHF. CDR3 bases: TGTGCCAGTAGGACAGGTCGGGGCAATCAGCCCCAGCATTTT.

The CDR3 sequence is CASRRTGVSYEQYF. CDR3 sequence (DNA): TGTGCCAGCAGACGGACAGGGGTCTCCTACGAGCAGTACTTC. The chain joins TRBV6-1 to TRBJ2-7, with TRBD1 matching over 9 bases. Germline V CDR1 and CDR2: MNHNS, SASEGT. The J segment lost 0 bases and the V segment lost 6 bases, leaving 3 bases of the junction unmatched. The length of the CDR3 is 14 residues.

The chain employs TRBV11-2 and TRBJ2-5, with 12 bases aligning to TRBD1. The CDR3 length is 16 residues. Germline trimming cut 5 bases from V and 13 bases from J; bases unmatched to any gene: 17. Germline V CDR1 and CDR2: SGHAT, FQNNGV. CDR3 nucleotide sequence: TGTGCCAGCAGCGCCTTTATCGGGACAGGGGGCGAGGTTCGGTACTTC. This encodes CASSAFIGTGGEVRYF. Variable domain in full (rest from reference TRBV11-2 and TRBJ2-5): EAGVAQSPRYKIIEKRQSVAFWCNPISGHATLYWYQQILGQGPKLLIQFQNNGVVDDSQLPKDRFSAERLKGVDSTLKIQPAKLEDSAVYLCASSAFIGTGGEVRYFGPGTRLLVL.

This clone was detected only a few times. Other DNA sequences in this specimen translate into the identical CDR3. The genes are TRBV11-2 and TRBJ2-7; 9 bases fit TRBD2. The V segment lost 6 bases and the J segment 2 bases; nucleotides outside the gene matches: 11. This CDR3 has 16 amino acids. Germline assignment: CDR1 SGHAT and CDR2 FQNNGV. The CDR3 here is CASSFIGQREAYEQYF. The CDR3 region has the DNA TGTGCCAGCAGTTTTATTGGCCAGCGGGAGGCCTACGAGCAGTACTTC. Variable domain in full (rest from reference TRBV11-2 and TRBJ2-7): EAGVAQSPRYKIIEKRQSVAFWCNPISGHATLYWYQQILGQGPKLLIQFQNNGVVDDSQLPKDRFSAERLKGVDSTLKIQPAKLEDSAVYLCASSFIGQREAYEQYFGPGTRLTVT.

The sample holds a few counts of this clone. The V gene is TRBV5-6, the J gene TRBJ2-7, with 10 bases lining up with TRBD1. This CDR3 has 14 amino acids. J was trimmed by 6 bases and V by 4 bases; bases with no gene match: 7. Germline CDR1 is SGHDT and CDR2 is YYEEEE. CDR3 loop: CASSPGQGVGEQYF. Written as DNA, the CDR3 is TGTGCCAGCAGCCCAGGACAGGGGGTAGGCGAGCAGTACTTC.

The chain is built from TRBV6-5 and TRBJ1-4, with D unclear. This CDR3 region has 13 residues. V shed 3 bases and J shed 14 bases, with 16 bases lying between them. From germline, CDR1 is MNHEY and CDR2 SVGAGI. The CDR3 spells CASSYVGSGSLFF. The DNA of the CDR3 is TGTGCCAGCAGTTATGTGGGATCGGGGAGCCTGTTTTTT.

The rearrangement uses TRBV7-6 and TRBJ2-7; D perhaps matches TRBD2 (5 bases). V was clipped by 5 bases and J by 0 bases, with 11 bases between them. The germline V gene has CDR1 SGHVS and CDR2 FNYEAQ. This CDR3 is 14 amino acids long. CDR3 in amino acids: CASSRAAVSYEQYF. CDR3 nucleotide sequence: TGTGCCAGCAGCCGAGCGGCGGTCTCCTACGAGCAGTACTTC.

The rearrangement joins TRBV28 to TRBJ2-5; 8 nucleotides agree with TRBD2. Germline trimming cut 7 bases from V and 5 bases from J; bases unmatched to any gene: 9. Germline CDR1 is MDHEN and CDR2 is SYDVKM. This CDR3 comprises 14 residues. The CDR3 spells CASNLASGLETQYF. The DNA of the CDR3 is TGTGCCAGCAATTTGGCTAGCGGGCTGGAGACCCAGTACTTC.

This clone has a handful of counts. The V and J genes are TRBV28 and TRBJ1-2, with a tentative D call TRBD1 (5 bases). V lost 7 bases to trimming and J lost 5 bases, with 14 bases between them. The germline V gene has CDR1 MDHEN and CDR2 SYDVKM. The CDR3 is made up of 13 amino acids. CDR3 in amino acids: CASIPGQEYGYTF. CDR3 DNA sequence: TGTGCCAGCATACCAGGGCAGGAGTATGGCTACACCTTC.

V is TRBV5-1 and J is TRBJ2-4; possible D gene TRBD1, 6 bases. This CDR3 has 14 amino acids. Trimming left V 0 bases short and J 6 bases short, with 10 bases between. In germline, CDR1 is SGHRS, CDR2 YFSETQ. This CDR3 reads CASSLEGGRNIQYF. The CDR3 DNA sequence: TGCGCCAGCAGCTTGGAAGGGGGAAGAAACATTCAGTACTTC.

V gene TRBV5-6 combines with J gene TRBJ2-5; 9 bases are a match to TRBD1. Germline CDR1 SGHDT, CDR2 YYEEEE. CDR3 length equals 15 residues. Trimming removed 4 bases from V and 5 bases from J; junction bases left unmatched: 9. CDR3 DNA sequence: TGTGCCAGCAGCGAAGGGACAGGGAGAGGGGAGACCCAGTACTTC. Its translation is CASSEGTGRGETQYF.

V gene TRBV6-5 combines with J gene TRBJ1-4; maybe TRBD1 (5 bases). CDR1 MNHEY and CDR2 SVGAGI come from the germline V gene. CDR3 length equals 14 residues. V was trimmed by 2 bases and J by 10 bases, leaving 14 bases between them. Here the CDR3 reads CASSYPARGGKLFF. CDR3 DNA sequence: TGTGCCAGCAGTTACCCAGCCCGGGGGGGAAAACTGTTTTTT.

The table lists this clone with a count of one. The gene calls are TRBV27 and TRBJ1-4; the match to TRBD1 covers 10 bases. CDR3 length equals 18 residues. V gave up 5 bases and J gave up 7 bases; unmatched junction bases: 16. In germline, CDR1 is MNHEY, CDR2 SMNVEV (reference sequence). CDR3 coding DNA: TGTGCCAGCAGTCTAATCCCCATGGGACAGGGGAGGAGTGAAAAACTGTTTTTT. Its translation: CASSLIPMGQGRSEKLFF.

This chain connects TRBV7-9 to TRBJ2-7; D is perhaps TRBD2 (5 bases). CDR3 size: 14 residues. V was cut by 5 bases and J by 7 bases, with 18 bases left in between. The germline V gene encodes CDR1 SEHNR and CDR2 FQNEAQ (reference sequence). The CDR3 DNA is TGTGCCAGCAGCCCGACGAGGGATTATGGGGAGCAGTACTTC. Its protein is CASSPTRDYGEQYF.

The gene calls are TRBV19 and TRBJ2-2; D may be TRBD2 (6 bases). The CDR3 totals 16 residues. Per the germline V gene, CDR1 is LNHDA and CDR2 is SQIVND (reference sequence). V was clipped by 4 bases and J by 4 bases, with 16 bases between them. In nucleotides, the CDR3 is TGTGCCAGTAGTAGCCCTGGAGGGTATAGCACCGGGGAGCTGTTTTTT. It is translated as CASSSPGGYSTGELFF.

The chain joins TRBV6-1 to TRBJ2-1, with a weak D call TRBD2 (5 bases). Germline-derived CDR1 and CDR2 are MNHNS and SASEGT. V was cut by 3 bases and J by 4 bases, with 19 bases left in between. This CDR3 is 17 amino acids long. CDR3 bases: TGTGCCAGCAGTGACACAATCGGAGGCCTCCCGTACAATGAGCAGTTCTTC. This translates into CASSDTIGGLPYNEQFF.

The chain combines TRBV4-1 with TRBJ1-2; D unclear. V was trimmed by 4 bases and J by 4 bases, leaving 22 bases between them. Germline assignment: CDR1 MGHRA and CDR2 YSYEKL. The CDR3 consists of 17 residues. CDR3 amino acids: CASSPKFPSTERYGYTF. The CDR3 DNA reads TGCGCCAGCAGCCCCAAGTTCCCGTCGACGGAGCGCTATGGCTACACCTTC.

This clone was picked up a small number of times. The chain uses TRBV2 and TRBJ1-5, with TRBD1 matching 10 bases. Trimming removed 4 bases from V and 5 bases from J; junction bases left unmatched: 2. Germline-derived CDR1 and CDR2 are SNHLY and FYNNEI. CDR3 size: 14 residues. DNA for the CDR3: TGTGCCAGCAGTGCGACAGGGGGCGATCAGCCCCAGCATTTT. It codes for CASSATGGDQPQHF.

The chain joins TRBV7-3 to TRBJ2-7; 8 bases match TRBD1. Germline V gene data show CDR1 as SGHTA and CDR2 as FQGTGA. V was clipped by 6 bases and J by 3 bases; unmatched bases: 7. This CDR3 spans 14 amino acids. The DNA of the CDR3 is TGTGCCAGCAGTTCCGGGACAGGAGACTACGAGCAGTACTTC. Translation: CASSSGTGDYEQYF. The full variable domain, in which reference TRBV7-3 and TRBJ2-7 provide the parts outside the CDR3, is GAGVSQTPSNKVTEKGKYVELRCDPISGHTALYWYRQSLGQGPEFLIYFQGTGAADDSGLPNDRFFAVRPEGSVSTLKIQRTERGDSAVYLCASSSGTGDYEQYFGPGTRLTVT.

The DNA of the CDR3 is TGTGCCAGCAGCCAAGCTCCACTAGCGGGAGGGCTCAGCACAGATACGCAGTATTTT. Translating gives CASSQAPLAGGLSTDTQYF. The rearrangement links TRBV4-2 to TRBJ2-3; TRBD2 matches at 13 bases. Germline V CDR1 and CDR2: LGHNA, YNFKEQ. Germline trimming cut 1 base from V and 0 bases from J; bases unmatched to any gene: 7. This CDR3 is 19 amino acids long.

The CDR3 nucleotides are TGCGCCAACGGGGACTCAAAGGGCCCCTACGAGCAGTACTTC. This codes for CANGDSKGPYEQYF. The chain couples TRBV10-1 to TRBJ2-7, with D possibly TRBD2 on 6 matching bases. Per the germline V gene, CDR1 is WNHNN and CDR2 is SYGVQD (reference sequence). V was pared by 10 bases and J by 2 bases, with 18 bases between. The CDR3 has 14 amino acids.

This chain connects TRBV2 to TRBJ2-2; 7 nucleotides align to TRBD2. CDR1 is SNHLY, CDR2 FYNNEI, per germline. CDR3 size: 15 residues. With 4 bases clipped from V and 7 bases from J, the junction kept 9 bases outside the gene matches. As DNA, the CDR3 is TGTGCCAGCAGTGCCCAGCGGGGTACGGTCGGGGAGCTGTTTTTT. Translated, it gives CASSAQRGTVGELFF.

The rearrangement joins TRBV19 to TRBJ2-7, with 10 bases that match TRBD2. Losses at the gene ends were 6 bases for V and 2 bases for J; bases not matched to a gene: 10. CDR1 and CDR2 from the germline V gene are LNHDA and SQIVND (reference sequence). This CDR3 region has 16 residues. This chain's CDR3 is CASRSIPGLAPYEQYF. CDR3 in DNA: TGTGCCAGTAGATCGATTCCGGGACTAGCGCCCTACGAGCAGTACTTC.

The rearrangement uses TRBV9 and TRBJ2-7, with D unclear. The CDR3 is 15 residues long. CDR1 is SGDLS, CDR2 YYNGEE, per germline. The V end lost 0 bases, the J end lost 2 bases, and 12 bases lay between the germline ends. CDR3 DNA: TGTGCCAGCAGCGTAGGGGCAGAGATGGCCTACGAGCAGTACTTC. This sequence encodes CASSVGAEMAYEQYF.

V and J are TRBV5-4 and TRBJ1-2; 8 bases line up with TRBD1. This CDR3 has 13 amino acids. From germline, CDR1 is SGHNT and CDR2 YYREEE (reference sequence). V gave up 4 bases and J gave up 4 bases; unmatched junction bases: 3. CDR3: CASSRQGAYGYTF. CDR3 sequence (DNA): TGTGCCAGCAGCAGGCAGGGGGCCTATGGCTACACCTTC.

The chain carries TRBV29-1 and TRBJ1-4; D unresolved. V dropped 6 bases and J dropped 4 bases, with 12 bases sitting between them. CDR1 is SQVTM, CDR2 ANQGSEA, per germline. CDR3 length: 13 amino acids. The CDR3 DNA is TGCAGCGTCAAAGAGGGAGATAATGAAAAACTGTTTTTT. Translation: CSVKEGDNEKLFF.